This T cell receptor (beta chain) was found in a study of blood T cell repertoires in COVID-19. As for the study in general: Both acute and convalescent COVID-19 samples were obtained from the United States, Italy and Spain. The cDNA or gDNA used as material had been derived from T cells, B-cell-depleted T cells, or PBMCs.

Original methodology: Researchers report that nucleated cell counts were estimated from reference gene primer amplification. Produced via immunoSEQ multiplex PCR; TCRdb's table is partial and in-frame only. The V and J calls and clone size come from that table; D and trimming were worked out from the DNA. The sample carries around 170,000 clones, 78% recorded once. Germline V gene lookup returns CDR1 SGHTA and CDR2 FQGNSA. Trimming removed 3 bases from V and 7 bases from J, with 9 bases in between. CDR3 length: 13 residues. This chain links TRBV7-2 with TRBJ2-2; D is perhaps TRBD1 (6 bases). Sequencing was done on a sample of peripheral blood. This sequence was found in a woman over 75 with acute or convalescent COVID-19. CDR3 DNA sequence: TGTGCCAGCAGCTTCCCAGGGGTCGGGGAGCTGTTTTTT. Amino acids: CASSFPGVGELFF.